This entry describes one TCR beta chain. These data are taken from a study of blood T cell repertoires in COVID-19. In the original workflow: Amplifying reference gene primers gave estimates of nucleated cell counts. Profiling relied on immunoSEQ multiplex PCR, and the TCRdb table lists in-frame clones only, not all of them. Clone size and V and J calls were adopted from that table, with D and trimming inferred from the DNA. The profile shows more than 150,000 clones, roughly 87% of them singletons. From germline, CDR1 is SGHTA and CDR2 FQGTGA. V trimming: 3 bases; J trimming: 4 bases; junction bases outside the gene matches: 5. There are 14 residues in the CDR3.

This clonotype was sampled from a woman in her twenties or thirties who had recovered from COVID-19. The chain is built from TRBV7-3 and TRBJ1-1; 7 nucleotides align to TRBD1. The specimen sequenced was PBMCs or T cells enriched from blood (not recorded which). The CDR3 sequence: CASSLKQGPTEAFF. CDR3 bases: TGTGCCAGCAGCTTGAAACAGGGGCCCACTGAAGCTTTCTTT.